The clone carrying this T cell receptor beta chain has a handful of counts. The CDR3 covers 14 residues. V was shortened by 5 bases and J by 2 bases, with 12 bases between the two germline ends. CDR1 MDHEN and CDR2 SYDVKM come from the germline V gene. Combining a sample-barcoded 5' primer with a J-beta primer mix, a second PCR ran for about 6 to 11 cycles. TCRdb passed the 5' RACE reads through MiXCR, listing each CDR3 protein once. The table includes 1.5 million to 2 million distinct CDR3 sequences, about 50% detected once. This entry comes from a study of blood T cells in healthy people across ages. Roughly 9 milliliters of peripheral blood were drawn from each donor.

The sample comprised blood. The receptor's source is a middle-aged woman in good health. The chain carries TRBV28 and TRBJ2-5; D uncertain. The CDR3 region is CASSPSPLQETQYF. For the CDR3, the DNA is TGTGCCAGCAGTCCCTCCCCCCTTCAAGAGACCCAGTACTTC.